Here is one TCR beta chain with its context. Its antigen is still unknown. These data originate in a study of shared clonotypes between healthy human individuals. The study, taken as a whole, reports: Several donors had roughly 5% of their naive CD4 clonotypes in common.

The CDR3 is 14 amino acids. In germline, CDR1 is SGHDT, CDR2 YYEEEE. The ends lost 4 bases at V and 2 bases at J; junction bases unmatched: 3. Only in-frame clones appear in the TCRdb table, and some are missing; sequencing was by immunoSEQ multiplex PCR. This table holds approximately 530,000 clones, 90% to 96% found once. Donors comprised only Caucasian adults living in Nashville, Tennessee. CD4+ cells were split into CD45RA+ naive and CD45RA-negative memory subsets. Sequenced sample: naive CD4+ T cells sorted from blood. Subset reported: CD45RA+ positively selected. This receptor was taken from a woman in her 30s in good health. The chain is built from TRBV5-6 and TRBJ1-3; 7 bases are a match to TRBD1. The CDR3 loop is CASSQTGTGNTIYF. The CDR3 DNA sequence: TGTGCCAGCAGCCAGACAGGGACTGGAAACACCATATATTTT.